The subject of this entry is one T cell receptor beta chain. The authors' processing: Counts of nucleated cells, estimated from reference gene primer amplification, were obtained. Using immunoSEQ multiplex PCR, the repertoire was profiled, and TCRdb retains in-frame clones only, with some absent. V and J calls and clone size are given by that table; D and trimming were obtained from the DNA. The repertoire includes 200,000 to 300,000 clones, roughly 86% of them detected once, and around 0.67% sits in the top ten. The V gene lost 5 bases and the J gene lost 5 bases, with 21 bases spanning the gap. The germline gives CDR1 MNHEY, CDR2 SMNVEV (reference sequence). The CDR3 has 16 amino acids. The data stem from a study of blood T cell repertoires in COVID-19. Study details: Acute and convalescent COVID-19 specimens originated in the United States, Italy and Spain. From T cells, B-cell-depleted T cells, or PBMCs came the material, which was cDNA or gDNA.

The V and J genes are TRBV27 and TRBJ2-5, with D perhaps matching TRBD1 (6 bases). Sequencing was carried out using peripheral blood. This receptor was identified in a human donor in a cohort sampled during active COVID-19. DNA for the CDR3: TGTGCCAGCAGTATCCATTGGGACACCCAACGGGAGACCCAGTACTTC. Translating gives CASSIHWDTQRETQYF.